This T cell receptor beta chain is drawn from a study of human T cells and chemical hapten exposure. Study context: Patches that contained 0.01% DPC were applied to the upper back and read at 6 days. Among samples, TCR yields varied mainly because of small differences in pooled library volume. Findings and limits, study-wide: The immune response of these alopecia patients might not match healthy individuals'.

V was shortened by 6 bases and J by 0 bases, with 9 bases between the two germline ends. Germline CDR1 reads KGHSH; CDR2 reads LQKENI. The CDR3 runs to 13 residues. Time point described: pre-sensitization, week 0. Sample treatment: therapeutic diphenylcyclopropenone sensitization with weekly scalp DPC. Blood draws came first, before each patch test. TCRdb passed the RACE reads through MiXCR, listing each CDR3 protein once. The sample consists of around 380,000 distinct CDR3 sequences, around 5.5% of them appearing once. This clonotype appeared many times. Its specificity is not known. This specimen consisted of whole blood, obtained in connection with sensitization to the hapten diphenylcyclopropenone (DPC). The sequence came from a woman under 30 with alopecia areata. Some clones in this sample may be carry-over from other donors' samples. The chain combines TRBV18 with TRBJ2-7; D is perhaps TRBD1 or TRBD2 (6 bases each). CDR3 nucleotide sequence: TGTGCCAGCTCCGGGGGCAGCTCCTACGAGCAGTACTTC. As protein: CASSGGSSYEQYF. Full variable domain (outside the CDR3, taken from reference TRBV18 and TRBJ2-7): NAGVMQNPRHLVRRRGQEARLRCSPMKGHSHVYWYRQLPEEGLKFMVYLQKENIIDESGMPKERFSAEFPKEGPSILRIQQVVRGDSAAYFCASSGGSSYEQYFGPGTRLTVT.